This entry features one T cell receptor (beta chain) sequence. This clone's antigen is unknown. One base away there is no much larger clone; base qualities are not given. Whole blood was collected in K2EDTA tubes by collaborating institutions according to the institutions' own protocols. For TCRbeta analysis, collaborators shipped samples in one of three forms: frozen whole blood, isolated PBMCs, or DNA extracted from either of those sample types. TCRbeta CDR3 regions were amplified from genomic DNA by means of the immunoSEQ Assay, a bias-controlled multiplex PCR. The source study handled its data this way. Within the assay, amplification of reference gene primers was used to estimate how many nucleated cells each sample contained. To quantify the absolute abundance of each unique TCRbeta CDR3 rearrangement, sequence reads were collapsed and filtered. For each sample, productive Simpson clonality was calculated as the square root of Simpson's diversity index over productive rearrangements. TCRdb holds this immuneACCESS table with in-frame rearrangements only. Some clones are missing; in checked studies, unresolved V genes explain under half, and the rest has no known cause. V and J calls and clone size are given by that table; D and trimming were obtained from the DNA. A total of more than 110,000 clones appear in this sample, around 87% of them only once. Over 5% of the sample is in the top ten clones.

These data belong to a study of blood T cell repertoires in COVID-19 (TCRdb year 2020). In the study overall: The collaborator samples originated in the United States, Italy and Spain and spanned the acute and convalescent phases of COVID-19. The prospective study material was composed of cDNA or gDNA derived from T cells, B-cell-depleted T cells, or PBMCs. Deeply sampled blood TCRbeta repertoires from subjects exposed to, actively infected with, or recovered from COVID-19 were included in the dataset. The repertoires were made available in a free public database intended to serve as a resource for research on the immune response to SARS-CoV-2. The samples were drawn from the first 160 participants of the ongoing ImmuneRACE study and from some 1,300 subjects provided by 6 global collaborators. Sample metadata almost always included a de-identified subject ID, COVID-19 status, age in years and sex. Where HLA class I and class II types were available, the types were taken from metadata supplied by the sample provider, not from assay-based typing. What the authors observed across the whole study: The quantity of clinical and demographic metadata differed by source and by participant and was supplied without curation.

V drops 3 bases and J drops 10 bases, leaving 13 bases in between. CDR1 MDHEN and CDR2 SYDVKM are derived from the germline V gene. The CDR3 goes from the cysteine to the phenylalanine over 14 residues. The read is trimmed to its CDR3 DNA, 42 bases read in frame from base 1. The sequence derives from a human donor in a cohort sampled during active COVID-19. The sample was peripheral blood. This chain is built from TRBV28 and TRBJ1-6, with no confidently assigned D gene. The CDR3 region reads CASSFPGRGSPLHF. The DNA reads as follows: TGTGCCAGCAGTTTCCCCGGACGGGGATCACCCCTCCACTTT.